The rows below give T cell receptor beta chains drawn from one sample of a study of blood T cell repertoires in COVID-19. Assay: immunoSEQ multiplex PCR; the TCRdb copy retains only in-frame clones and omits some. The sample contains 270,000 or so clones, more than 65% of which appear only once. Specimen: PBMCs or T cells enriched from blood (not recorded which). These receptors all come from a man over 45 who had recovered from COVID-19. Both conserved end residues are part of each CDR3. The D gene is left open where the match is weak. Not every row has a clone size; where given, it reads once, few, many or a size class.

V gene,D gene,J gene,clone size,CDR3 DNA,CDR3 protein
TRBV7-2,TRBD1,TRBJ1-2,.,TGTGCCAGCAGCTTGTCCGGGACAGGGGACTATGGCTACACCTTC,CASSLSGTGDYGYTF
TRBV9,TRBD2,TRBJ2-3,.,TGTGCCAGCAGCGAAAATCCCCGACTAGCGGGGACAGATACGCAGTATTTT,CASSENPRLAGTDTQYF
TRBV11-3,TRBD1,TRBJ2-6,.,TGTGCCAGCAGCTTTTCGACAGGGCTAACTGGGGCCAACGTCCTGACTTTC,CASSFSTGLTGANVLTF
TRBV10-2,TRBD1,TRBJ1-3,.,TGCGCCAGCGGACAGGGTTCTTCTGGAAACACCATATATTTT,CASGQGSSGNTIYF
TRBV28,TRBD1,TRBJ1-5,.,TGTGCCAGCAGGGCGACAGGGGCCCCCTTGAAGGCCCAGCATTTT,CASRATGAPLKAQHF
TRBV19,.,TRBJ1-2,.,TGTGCCAGTAGTATAGACTCGGGTTATGGTGGCTACACCTTC,CASSIDSGYGGYTF
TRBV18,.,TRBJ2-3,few,TGTGCCAGCTCAGCCGGGTCCGGGACTGTCACAGATACGCAGTATTTT,CASSAGSGTVTDTQYF
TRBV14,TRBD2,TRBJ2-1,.,TGTGCCAGCAGCCAATTCCCGGGACTAGCGGGACTCAATGAGCAGTTCTTC,CASSQFPGLAGLNEQFF
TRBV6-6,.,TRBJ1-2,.,TGTGCCAGCACCCTGGGGGCCTTAAATGGGGAAGCTAGCTACACCTTC,CASTLGALNGEASYTF
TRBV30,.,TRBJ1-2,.,TGTGCCTGGAGTATCGGCGGGGCCATAATCTATGGCTACACCTTC,CAWSIGGAIIYGYTF
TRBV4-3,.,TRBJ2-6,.,TGCGCCAGCAGCCAAGACCCCCACTCCTCTGGGGCCAACGTCCTGACTTTC,CASSQDPHSSGANVLTF
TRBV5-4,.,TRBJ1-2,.,TGTGCCAGCAGCAGGTCAGGTCACTATGGCTACACCTTC,CASSRSGHYGYTF
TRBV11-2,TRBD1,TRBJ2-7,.,TGTGCCAGCAGCTTAGGGACAGGGGGCAGAGCGCGGCAGTACTTC,CASSLGTGGRARQYF
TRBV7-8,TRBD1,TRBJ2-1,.,TGTGCCAGCACCAGACGACAGGGGGCTAGTGAGCAGTTCTTC,CASTRRQGASEQFF
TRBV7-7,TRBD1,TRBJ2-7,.,TGTGCTAGCAGCTTAGGGGACAGCAGCTCCTACGAGCAGTACTTC,CASSLGDSSSYEQYF
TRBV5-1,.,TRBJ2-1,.,TGCGCCAGCAGCTTGGTACCGGGCTCCTACAATGAGCAGTTCTTC,CASSLVPGSYNEQFF
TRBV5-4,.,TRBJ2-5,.,TGTGCCAGTAAGGATGAGGCTAGCTTGGAGACCCAGTACTTC,CASKDEASLETQYF
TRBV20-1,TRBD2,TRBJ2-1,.,TGCAGTGCTAGTCCCCAGCGGGACTACAATGAGCAGTTCTTC,CSASPQRDYNEQFF
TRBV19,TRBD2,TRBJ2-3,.,TGTGCCAGTAGTATCTCGATAGCGGGAGGGGGAGATACGCAGTATTTT,CASSISIAGGGDTQYF
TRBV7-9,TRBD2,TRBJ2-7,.,TGTGCCAGCAGCTTAGCCCTAGCGGGGAACGAGCAGTACTTC,CASSLALAGNEQYF
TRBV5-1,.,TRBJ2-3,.,TGCGCCAGCAGCTTGGGCCTGGGAGTAACTAGCACAGATACGCAGTATTTT,CASSLGLGVTSTDTQYF
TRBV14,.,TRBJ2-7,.,TGTGCCAGCAGCCGTCCAGGCTCCTACGAGCAGTACTTC,CASSRPGSYEQYF
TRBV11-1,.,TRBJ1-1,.,TGTGCCAGCAGCTTAGAGGGGGGGCGCATGAACACTGAAGCTTTCTTT,CASSLEGGRMNTEAFF
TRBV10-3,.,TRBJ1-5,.,TGTGCCATCAGTGAACAGGGTTGGAGCAATCAGCCCCAGCATTTT,CAISEQGWSNQPQHF
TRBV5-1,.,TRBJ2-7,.,TGCGCCAGCAGCTTGGGGCAGGACTCCTACGAGCAGTACTTC,CASSLGQDSYEQYF
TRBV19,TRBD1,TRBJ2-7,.,TGTGCCAGTAGTATAGGGAGACAGGGCCCCTACGAGCAGTACTTC,CASSIGRQGPYEQYF
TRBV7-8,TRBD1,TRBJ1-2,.,TGTGCCAGCAGCTCCCCCAGGGGGCAGGTTGGCGGCTACACCTTC,CASSSPRGQVGGYTF
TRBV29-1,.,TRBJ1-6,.,TGCAGCGTAGGGGAGGACAATCGAGATTCACCCCTCCACTTT,CSVGEDNRDSPLHF
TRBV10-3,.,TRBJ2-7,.,TGTGCCATACAGGGCTCCTACGAGCAGTACTTC,CAIQGSYEQYF
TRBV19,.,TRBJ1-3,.,TGTGCCAGTAGTATTTATGGAAACACCATATATTTT,CASSIYGNTIYF
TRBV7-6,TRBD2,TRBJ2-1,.,TGTGCCAGCAGCCCGACTAGCGGGGTCAGCTCCTACAATGAGCAGTTCTTC,CASSPTSGVSSYNEQFF
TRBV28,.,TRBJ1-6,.,TGTGCCAGCTCGAACCAATGGGGGGATAATTCACCCCTCCACTTT,CASSNQWGDNSPLHF
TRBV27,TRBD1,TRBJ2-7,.,TGTGCCAGCAGGGACAGGGTGTACGAGCAGTACTTC,CASRDRVYEQYF
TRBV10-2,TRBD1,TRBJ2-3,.,TGCGCCAGCAGCGGGAGCAGGAGGGGGACAGGGGCCTCTAGCACAGATACGCAGTATTTT,CASSGSRRGTGASSTDTQYF
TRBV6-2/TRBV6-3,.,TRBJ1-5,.,TGTGCCAGCAGCCACGGACAGTTGGGCAATCAGCCCCAGCATTTT,CASSHGQLGNQPQHF